This TCR beta chain was captured by sequencing in a study of shared clonotypes between healthy human individuals. Across the whole study: Each donor's CD4 naive and CD4 memory cells filled three plates apiece, CD8 naive two, and CD8 memory one. Overall study findings and caveats: The four-donor shared clonotypes exceeded non-shared clonotypes in generation probability, with non-shared ones scoring lower. Donors were few, which limited the genetic and exposure-history diversity represented.

The CDR3 sequence is 15 residues long. From germline, CDR1 is MNHEY and CDR2 SMNVEV (reference sequence). Trimming cost V 7 bases and J 5 bases; bases outside gene matches: 9. CD45RO negativity and positive selection for CCR7 defined naive CD8 cells, a population that excluded terminally differentiated effector memory CD45RA+ cells. About this clone itself: Its antigen remains unidentified.

Replicate PCRs from sorted subsets contained around 200 ng DNA, which is around 30,000 T cell genomes. Here immunoSEQ multiplex PCR was the method, and the copy in TCRdb shows in-frame clones only, minus some. The table includes around 2,000,000 clones, under 95% detected once. This chain joins TRBV27 and TRBJ2-5, with TRBD2 identical over 11 bases. This receptor was taken from a man aged 18 to 30 in good health. Some clones in this sample may be carry-over from other donors' samples. The sample was naive CD8+ T cells from PBMCs. CDR3 bases: TGTGCCAGCAATGTAGCGGGAGGGCCGAGGGAGACCCAGTACTTC. Translated: CASNVAGGPRETQYF.